This note documents a single TCR beta chain sequence. The source of the sample is a study of T cells expressing NK-cell markers. Across the whole study: Repertoire data for TCR beta were derived from sorted T cells (CD3+CD56+NKG2C+, CD3+CD56+NKG2C- and CD3+CD56-NKG2C+).

CDR1 MNHNY and CDR2 SVGAGI come from the germline V gene (reference sequence). This CDR3 is 18 amino acids long. In generating TCR beta cDNA, 5'RACE template switching with UMIs was used. TCRdb re-called the 5' RACE reads, yielding one record per CDR3 amino acid sequence without DNA. The sample's table shows over 350,000 distinct CDR3 sequences. What was sequenced was blood T cells: a sorted CD56 or NKG2C T cell subset, CD4+ or CD8+ T cells, or bulk PBMC T cells (not recorded which). The rearrangement links TRBV6-6 to TRBJ2-4; the D call of TRBD1 rests on TCRdb alone, since no DNA is present to check it. The receptor comes from a woman aged 45-65 years in good health. CDR3 protein: CASSPPRKQGGGKNIQYF.